Listed below are T cell receptor beta chains from one sample, sequenced in a study of blood T cell repertoires in COVID-19. Assay: immunoSEQ multiplex PCR; the TCRdb copy retains only in-frame clones and omits some. The table includes about 160,000 clones, over 70% detected once. Sample: peripheral blood. The receptors were gathered from a man older than 75 with acute or convalescent COVID-19. CDR3s include the opening cysteine and the closing phenylalanine or tryptophan. The D gene is left open where the match is weak. The size field is filled for only some rows; it gives once, few, many or a size class.

D gene,J gene,clone size,V gene,CDR3 DNA,CDR3 protein
NA,TRBJ1-2,NA,TRBV6-4,TGTGCCAGCAGTCTCGACTCGGTTGGCTATGGCTACACCTTC,CASSLDSVGYGYTF
NA,TRBJ1-5,NA,TRBV6-5,TGTGCCAGCAGCAGGGCCCCAGATAGCAATCAGCCCCAGCATTTT,CASSRAPDSNQPQHF
NA,TRBJ2-3,NA,TRBV12-3/TRBV12-4,TGTGCCAGCACCAGGGGGGTAGGTACGCAGTATTTT,CASTRGVGTQYF
NA,TRBJ1-1,NA,TRBV12-3/TRBV12-4,TGTGCCAGCAGTTTCGCAGGGTCCACTGAAGCTTTCTTT,CASSFAGSTEAFF
TRBD1,TRBJ1-1,NA,TRBV29-1,TGCAGCGTTGCGGGACAGCCTAACACTGAAGCTTTCTTT,CSVAGQPNTEAFF
NA,TRBJ2-7,NA,TRBV6-1,TGTGCCAGCAGTGAAACGCCCGGGGGCGAGCAGTACTTC,CASSETPGGEQYF
TRBD1,TRBJ2-7,NA,TRBV11-2,TGTGCCGCCCGGGACAGGGTTCGCTACGAGCAGTACTTC,CAARDRVRYEQYF
TRBD1,TRBJ1-5,NA,TRBV7-9,TGTGCCAGCAGCTTTGGACAGGGCGGGCAGCCCCAGCATTTT,CASSFGQGGQPQHF
TRBD1,TRBJ1-4,once,TRBV30,TGTGCCTGGAGGGGACAGCCGGGGGAAAAACTGTTTTTT,CAWRGQPGEKLFF
NA,TRBJ2-6,NA,TRBV5-1,TGCGCCAGCAGGATCCTCGGACAGTCTCCTTCTGGGGCCAACGTCCTGACTTTC,CASRILGQSPSGANVLTF
NA,TRBJ2-1,NA,TRBV5-1,TGCGCCAGCAGCTTGGGAGTAGTTACCAATGAGCAGTTCTTC,CASSLGVVTNEQFF